Below are 23 T cell receptor beta chains sequenced from a single sample in a study of cytomegalovirus exposure and HLA in healthy donors. In the PCR, 60 Vbeta and 13 Jbeta primers were used. The assay was immunoSEQ multiplex PCR, and TCRdb's table has in-frame clones only and misses some. The table lists roughly 83,000 clones, just under 75% of them singletons. Sequencing was carried out using PBMCs. The receptor source for this set is a man in his sixties in good health and CMV-seronegative.

This chain connects TRBV5-1 to TRBJ2-5; TRBD2 agrees at 9 bases. Germline trimming cut 0 bases from V and 2 bases from J; bases unmatched to any gene: 5. Germline V lookup: CDR1 SGHRS, CDR2 YFSETQ. The CDR3 length is 16 residues. CDR3 sequence reads: CASSLGAGGGQETQYF. CDR3 sequence (DNA): TGCGCCAGCAGCTTGGGAGCGGGGGGAGGTCAAGAGACCCAGTACTTC.

Turning to this clone: At the DNA level, this CDR3 is encoded by other sequences in the same sample as well. V and J are TRBV6-4 and TRBJ2-2, with TRBD1 matching over 7 bases. The length of the CDR3 is 16 residues. V gave up 0 bases and J gave up 4 bases; unmatched junction bases: 5. Germline lookup yields CDR1 MRHNA and CDR2 SNTAGT. The CDR3 loop reads CASSDSTGSGTGELFF. The CDR3 DNA sequence: TGTGCCAGCAGTGACTCGACAGGGTCGGGCACCGGGGAGCTGTTTTTT.

This rearrangement joins TRBV5-1 to TRBJ1-3, with D perhaps matching TRBD1 (5 bases). The CDR3 spans 14 residues. CDR1 and CDR2 (germline): SGHRS, YFSETQ. The V and J ends lost 0 bases and 4 bases respectively, with 8 bases between them. The CDR3 loop reads CASSLGQSGNTIYF. The DNA for the CDR3 is TGCGCCAGCAGCTTGGGACAGTCCGGAAACACCATATATTTT.

The V call is TRBV11-2, the J call TRBJ2-3; 8 nucleotides align to TRBD2. Germline CDR1 is SGHAT and CDR2 is FQNNGV. Trimming removed 6 bases from V and 1 base from J; junction bases left unmatched: 6. The CDR3 length is 15 residues. CDR3 region: CASRAPGLGTDTQYF. DNA of the CDR3: TGTGCCAGCAGAGCACCGGGACTAGGCACAGATACGCAGTATTTT.

The rearrangement links TRBV7-3 to TRBJ2-2; 9 positions match TRBD2. CDR1 is SGHTA, CDR2 FQGTGA, per germline. This CDR3 region has 17 residues. The V segment lost 6 bases and the J segment 4 bases; nucleotides outside the gene matches: 12. DNA of the CDR3: TGTGCCAGCAGATCCCCTGCGGGGGGGCTTGGCACCGGGGAGCTGTTTTTT. Translated, it gives CASRSPAGGLGTGELFF.

This sequence joins TRBV30 and TRBJ1-2, with 12 bases aligning to TRBD1. The CDR3 consists of 15 residues. The V segment lost 3 bases and the J segment 8 bases; nucleotides outside the gene matches: 10. Germline V CDR1 and CDR2: GTSNPN, SVGIG (reference sequence). CDR3 coding DNA: TGTGCCTGGAGAGAACCGGGACAGGGGGCCGGGGGCTACACCTTC. It is translated as CAWREPGQGAGGYTF.

The J gene is TRBJ2-5, the V gene TRBV2; TRBD1 matches at 8 bases. V trimming: 3 bases; J trimming: 4 bases; junction bases outside the gene matches: 7. This CDR3 contains 15 residues. Germline V gene lookup returns CDR1 SNHLY and CDR2 FYNNEI. The CDR3, as DNA: TGTGCCAGCAGTGAGTCCAGGGGGCTGGGAGAGACCCAGTACTTC. It is translated as CASSESRGLGETQYF.

The chain recombines TRBV6-1 with TRBJ2-5; 8 bases are a match to TRBD2. The CDR3 runs to 13 residues. V trimming: 7 bases; J trimming: 1 base; junction bases outside the gene matches: 2. CDR1 and CDR2 from the germline V gene are MNHNS and SASEGT. CDR3 amino acids: CASNLAGQETQYF. CDR3 DNA sequence: TGTGCCAGCAACCTAGCGGGCCAAGAGACCCAGTACTTC.

The chain joins TRBV19 to TRBJ1-5; unclear D gene. Germline CDR1 is LNHDA and CDR2 is SQIVND (reference sequence). This CDR3 contains 11 residues. With 7 bases removed from V and 5 bases from J, the gap between germline ends came to 6 bases. CDR3 sequence reads: CASKADQPQHF. The CDR3 DNA sequence: TGTGCCAGTAAAGCGGATCAGCCCCAGCATTTT.

This clone has only a few counts. V is TRBV19 and J is TRBJ1-5; D remains unclear. Germline V lookup: CDR1 LNHDA, CDR2 SQIVND (reference sequence). Between the trimmed V and J ends, which lost 4 bases and 3 bases, there was a span of 7 bases. This CDR3 has 13 amino acids. The CDR3 reads CASSTGFNQPQHF. DNA for the CDR3: TGTGCCAGTAGTACGGGGTTCAATCAGCCCCAGCATTTT.

This chain joins TRBV6-5 and TRBJ2-2; TRBD1 agrees at 8 bases. CDR3 length: 16 residues. Per the germline V gene, CDR1 is MNHEY and CDR2 is SVGAGI. Trimming took 0 bases from V and 4 from J; bases not matched to a gene: 4. CDR3 sequence (DNA): TGTGCCAGCAGTTACTCTCCGGGGACAGGCACCGGGGAGCTGTTTTTT. Translated, it gives CASSYSPGTGTGELFF.

This clone was picked up a small number of times. The chain is built from TRBV5-6 and TRBJ2-7, with 7 bases matching TRBD1. With 1 base clipped from V and 6 bases from J, the junction kept 4 bases outside the gene matches. The CDR3 spans 13 residues. Germline V gene lookup returns CDR1 SGHDT and CDR2 YYEEEE. As DNA, the CDR3 is TGTGCCAGCAGCTTGAACCCAGGGGGCGAGCAGTACTTC. Protein product: CASSLNPGGEQYF.

V usage is TRBV5-5 and J usage is TRBJ2-5, with 15 nucleotides matching TRBD2. J gave up 2 bases and V 4 bases, and 9 bases lay outside the gene matches. Per the germline V gene, CDR1 is SGHKS and CDR2 is YYEKEE (reference sequence). The CDR3 has 18 amino acids. The DNA of the CDR3 is TGTGCCAGCAGCGGCGGACTAGCGGGGGGGGACCTTCAAGAGACCCAGTACTTC. This encodes CASSGGLAGGDLQETQYF.

This chain uses TRBV5-1 with TRBJ1-6, with D maybe TRBD1 (5 bases). In germline, CDR1 is SGHRS, CDR2 YFSETQ. The germline V and J ends were trimmed by 5 bases and 10 bases, with 16 bases remaining between them. The length of the CDR3 is 14 residues. CDR3 loop: CASREQALDSPLHF. As DNA, the CDR3 is TGCGCCAGCAGGGAACAGGCCCTCGACTCACCCCTCCACTTT.

The rearrangement joins TRBV29-1 to TRBJ1-3; no clear D gene. Germline values: CDR1 SQVTM, CDR2 ANQGSEA. The CDR3 runs 11 residues. With 0 bases removed from V and 14 bases from J, the gap between germline ends came to 11 bases. This chain's CDR3 is CSVEEGREVYF. CDR3 sequence (DNA): TGCAGCGTTGAAGAGGGGAGGGAGGTATATTTT.

The gene calls are TRBV6-6 and TRBJ1-6; D gene unclear. The CDR3 runs 16 residues. Germline assignment: CDR1 MNHNY and CDR2 SVGAGI (reference sequence). Trimming stripped 2 bases from V and 0 bases from J, with 8 bases between. CDR3 DNA sequence: TGTGCCAGCAGTTACGCACCGAGCTCCTATAATTCACCCCTCCACTTT. The encoded protein is CASSYAPSSYNSPLHF.

The sample holds one count of this clone. The V gene is TRBV2, the J gene TRBJ1-4; 7 bases are a match to TRBD1. After removal of 4 bases from V and 6 bases from J, the junction contained 11 bases not matched to a gene. Germline V gene sequence: CDR1 SNHLY, CDR2 FYNNEI. CDR3 length equals 16 residues. CDR3: CASSGTGALTDEKLFF. The CDR3 DNA follows: TGTGCCAGCAGTGGGACAGGAGCACTAACAGATGAAAAACTGTTTTTT.

The chain couples TRBV10-3 to TRBJ1-1; D perhaps matches TRBD1 (5 bases). The length of the CDR3 is 13 residues. Germline CDR1 and CDR2: ENHRY and SYGVKD. Trimming took 6 bases from V and 1 from J, leaving 9 bases between them. CDR3 residues: CAISRTTNTEAFF. The DNA of the CDR3 is TGTGCCATCAGCAGGACAACGAACACTGAAGCTTTCTTT.

The rearrangement links TRBV2 to TRBJ2-3; D remains ambiguous. Trimming took off 6 bases at V and 2 bases at J, with 12 bases between the two ends. Germline CDR1 reads SNHLY; CDR2 reads FYNNEI. CDR3 length: 14 amino acids. The DNA for the CDR3 is TGTGCCAGCAGGCGACTCCAGAACACAGATACGCAGTATTTT. This gives the protein CASRRLQNTDTQYF.

The chain recombines TRBV5-6 with TRBJ2-5, with 8 bases matching TRBD2. V gave up 2 bases and J gave up 5 bases; unmatched junction bases: 8. The length of the CDR3 is 15 residues. Germline CDR1 and CDR2: SGHDT and YYEEEE. CDR3 in amino acids: CASSFRGLAGETQYF. The CDR3 DNA is TGTGCCAGCAGCTTCCGTGGGTTAGCGGGGGAGACCCAGTACTTC.

The chain recombines TRBV10-1 with TRBJ2-2; TRBD2 agrees at 9 bases. V shed 3 bases, J shed 4 bases, and the junction held 9 bases outside the gene matches. The CDR3 loop spans 17 amino acids. Germline-derived CDR1 and CDR2 are WNHNN and SYGVQD (reference sequence). The CDR3 here is CASSEKGGGASTGELFF. CDR3 nucleotides: TGCGCCAGCAGTGAAAAAGGCGGGGGGGCCAGCACCGGGGAGCTGTTTTTT.

The table lists this clone with a few counts. The V call is TRBV9, the J call TRBJ2-5, with 7 bases aligning to TRBD2. The CDR3 sequence is 16 residues long. Per germline, CDR1 SGDLS and CDR2 YYNGEE. Unmatched junction bases numbered 8, after V lost 1 base and J lost 2 bases. CDR3 region: CASSVTSLGGQETQYF. The CDR3 DNA reads as TGTGCCAGCAGCGTAACCTCTCTGGGGGGGCAAGAGACCCAGTACTTC.

The chain links TRBV9 to TRBJ2-3, with TRBD2 matching over 7 bases. The germline V gene encodes CDR1 SGDLS and CDR2 YYNGEE. CDR3 size: 17 residues. V trimming: 4 bases; J trimming: 0 bases; junction bases outside the gene matches: 11. In DNA, the CDR3 is TGTGCCAGCAGCTCCCCCCGGCTAGCGGCTAGCACAGATACGCAGTATTTT. It translates to CASSSPRLAASTDTQYF.